This TCR beta chain was recorded in a study of T cell repertoires in cytomegalovirus infection. Germline trimming cut 2 bases from V and 4 bases from J; bases unmatched to any gene: 8. The CDR3 length is 17 residues. CDR1 is SGHAT and CDR2 is FQNNGV in the germline V gene. One entry per CDR3 protein results from TCRdb running MiXCR on the reads. Altogether fewer than 70,000 distinct CDR3 sequences are present, about 26% being singletons, with the ten largest covering 50% to 65%. With respect to this clonotype: Its target is unknown.

The clonotype was recovered from a human donor in good health (CMV status not recorded). Some clones in this sample may be carry-over from other donors' samples. Sequencing was performed on CD8+ T cells from cultured PBMCs, taken from culture after CMV antigen stimulation. The chain employs TRBV11-2 and TRBJ2-6; TRBD1 matches 7 bases. The CDR3 spells CASSLHRQGQGANVLTF. The CDR3 nucleotides are TGTGCCAGCAGCTTACATAGACAGGGTCAAGGGGCCAACGTCCTGACTTTC. The variable domain in full, with the rest retrieved from reference TRBV11-2 and TRBJ2-6, is EAGVAQSPRYKIIEKRQSVAFWCNPISGHATLYWYQQILGQGPKLLIQFQNNGVVDDSQLPKDRFSAERLKGVDSTLKIQPAKLEDSAVYLCASSLHRQGQGANVLTFGAGSRLTVL.